The rows below give T cell receptor beta chains drawn from one sample of a study of cytomegalovirus exposure and HLA in healthy donors. The data were produced by immunoSEQ multiplex PCR, yet TCRdb's version contains in-frame clones alone and is incomplete. The sample lists 150,000 to 170,000 clones; roughly 83% were seen once. What was sequenced was PBMCs. The receptors stem from a man aged 25-45 years in good health and CMV-seropositive. CDR3s include the opening cysteine and the closing phenylalanine or tryptophan. Each record gives: CDR3 length, J gene, D gene, V gene, clone size, CDR3 DNA, CDR3 protein. The D gene is left open where the match is weak. The size entry is marked missing in some rows and otherwise reads once, few, many or a size class.

15	TRBJ1-2	TRBD1	TRBV19	-	TGTGCCAGCCAAGATCCGGGACAGGGAAACTATGGCTACACCTTC	CASQDPGQGNYGYTF
16	TRBJ2-7	TRBD1	TRBV6-1	-	TGTGCCAGCAGTGAATTTCGGACAGGGCAACCCTACGAGCAGTACTTC	CASSEFRTGQPYEQYF
14	TRBJ2-7	-	TRBV18	-	TGTGCCAGCTCACTCTGGACAGAGGCGCACGAGCAGTACTTC	CASSLWTEAHEQYF
13	TRBJ2-7	-	TRBV29-1	-	TGCAGCGTTGAAGATCTGGGCCAGGGGGAGCAGTACTTC	CSVEDLGQGEQYF
16	TRBJ1-1	TRBD1	TRBV7-9	-	TGTGCCAGCAGAGAACCCTTGGGACAGACGAACACTGAAGCTTTCTTT	CASREPLGQTNTEAFF
17	TRBJ1-2	TRBD1	TRBV9	-	TGTGCCAGCAGTGACGGGACAGGGGGCTGGGGAGTTGAGGGCTACACCTTC	CASSDGTGGWGVEGYTF
16	TRBJ2-3	TRBD2	TRBV5-1	-	TGCGCCAGCAGCCTGACGGCGGGAGGGGTGGCAGATACGCAGTATTTT	CASSLTAGGVADTQYF
15	TRBJ1-1	TRBD1	TRBV4-3	-	TGCGCCAGCAGCCAGGGGACAGGGTTGAACACTGAAGCTTTCTTT	CASSQGTGLNTEAFF
15	TRBJ1-5	-	TRBV6-5	-	TGTGCCAGCAGTCCGCGGCAAACGAGCAATCAGCCCCAGCATTTT	CASSPRQTSNQPQHF
12	TRBJ2-7	TRBD1	TRBV4-2	-	TGTGCCAGCAGCGGGACAGGTTCCGAGCAGTACTTC	CASSGTGSEQYF
13	TRBJ2-5	-	TRBV30	few	TGTGCCGGCAGCCAAGGGGGTGGGGAGACCCAGTACTTC	CAGSQGGGETQYF
16	TRBJ2-2	-	TRBV11-3	-	TGTGCCAGCAGCGCCTTCGGCGGGTTAAACACCGGGGAGCTGTTTTTT	CASSAFGGLNTGELFF
15	TRBJ1-1	TRBD1	TRBV5-1	few	TGCGCCAGCAGCTTGTTCCAGGGGGCAGATACTGAAGCTTTCTTT	CASSLFQGADTEAFF
15	TRBJ2-2	-	TRBV18	-	TGTGCCAGCTCACCTCCGGGGAACCCCTCTGGGGAGCTGTTTTTT	CASSPPGNPSGELFF
14	TRBJ1-3	TRBD1	TRBV5-1	-	TGCGCCAGCAGCTTGGACAGGGGAAGAAACACCATATATTTT	CASSLDRGRNTIYF
14	TRBJ1-5	-	TRBV28	-	TGTGCCAGCAGTTTTCGGGGATTTAATCAGCCCCAGCATTTT	CASSFRGFNQPQHF
15	TRBJ2-2	TRBD1	TRBV19	-	TGTGCCAGTAGTCTCGGACAGGTGAACACCGGGGAGCTGTTTTTT	CASSLGQVNTGELFF
12	TRBJ1-1	-	TRBV25-1	-	TGTGCCAGCAGTGCGACAGAACTTGAAGCTTTCTTT	CASSATELEAFF
14	TRBJ1-6	TRBD1	TRBV30	-	TGTGCCTGGAGGGGACAGGGGAATAATTCACCCCTCCACTTT	CAWRGQGNNSPLHF
15	TRBJ2-1	TRBD2	TRBV7-2	-	TGTGCCAGCAGTACAACTAGCGGGGGTTACAATGAGCAGTTCTTC	CASSTTSGGYNEQFF
13	TRBJ2-5	-	TRBV29-1	-	TGCAGCGTTGTCCAGGGGAACCAAGAGACCCAGTACTTC	CSVVQGNQETQYF
13	TRBJ2-5	-	TRBV18	-	TGTGCCAGCTCGCGGACAGCCCAAGAGACCCAGTACTTC	CASSRTAQETQYF
15	TRBJ2-3	-	TRBV5-4	-	TGTGCCAGCAGCCTAAGGACTGTTAGCACAGATACGCAGTATTTT	CASSLRTVSTDTQYF